This is a list of T cell receptor beta chains from one sample in a study of cytomegalovirus exposure and HLA in healthy donors. The assay was immunoSEQ multiplex PCR, and TCRdb's table has in-frame clones only and misses some. The repertoire holds over 150,000 clones, with roughly 81% as singletons. Sequencing input: PBMCs. Every receptor here comes from a man aged 25 to 40 in good health and CMV-seropositive. The CDR3 runs from the conserved cysteine through the conserved F or W. The D gene is left open where the match is weak. Rows may omit the clone size; those that give it use once, few, many or a size class.

CDR3 protein	CDR3 DNA	J gene	V gene	clone size	D gene
CASSAPGRANEQFF	TGTGCCAGCAGTGCGCCGGGCAGGGCCAATGAGCAGTTCTTC	TRBJ2-1	TRBV2	.	.
CASSQAYGQFLDTQYF	TGCGCCAGCAGCCAAGCCTACGGACAATTTTTGGATACGCAGTATTTT	TRBJ2-3	TRBV4-3	.	.
CASSQQGQGISYEQYF	TGTGCCAGCAGCCAACAAGGACAGGGGATTTCCTACGAGCAGTACTTC	TRBJ2-7	TRBV4-2	.	TRBD1
CASSMGLAGDYEQYF	TGTGCCAGTAGTATGGGACTAGCGGGAGACTACGAGCAGTACTTC	TRBJ2-7	TRBV19	.	TRBD2
CASSLGQDPGAFF	TGTGCCAGCTCCCTGGGACAGGACCCCGGGGCTTTCTTT	TRBJ1-1	TRBV18	.	TRBD1
CASSLGGGLAKNIQYF	TGTGCCAGCAGCTTGGGGGGGGGACTAGCCAAAAACATTCAGTACTTC	TRBJ2-4	TRBV5-4	.	TRBD2
CASSPDNDYGYTF	TGTGCCAGCAGCCCAGATAACGACTATGGCTACACCTTC	TRBJ1-2	TRBV6-5	.	.
CSPQLRLRTEAFF	TGCAGCCCCCAGTTACGCCTGAGGACTGAAGCTTTCTTT	TRBJ1-1	TRBV29-1	.	.
CASSEYLELASGGYEQYF	TGTGCCAGCAGTGAATATCTAGAACTCGCCTCAGGGGGCTACGAGCAGTACTTC	TRBJ2-7	TRBV6-1	.	TRBD1
CASTRARGTEAFF	TGTGCCAGCACGAGGGCGCGGGGGACTGAAGCTTTCTTT	TRBJ1-1	TRBV25-1	.	.
CASSTLDTGELFF	TGTGCCAGCAGTACGCTAGACACCGGGGAGCTGTTTTTT	TRBJ2-2	TRBV2	.	.
CASNPGSGYGYTF	TGTGCCAGCAATCCGGGAAGTGGATATGGCTACACCTTC	TRBJ1-2	TRBV18	once	.
CASSPNSYEQYF	TGTGCCAGCAGTCCCAACTCCTACGAGCAGTACTTC	TRBJ2-7	TRBV27	.	.
CASSRTSGSTDTQYF	TGTGCCAGCAGCCGGACTAGCGGGAGCACAGATACGCAGTATTTT	TRBJ2-3	TRBV6-4	many	TRBD2
CASSSGVHNTEAFF	TGTGCCAGCAGCTCGGGGGTACATAACACTGAAGCTTTCTTT	TRBJ1-1	TRBV7-2	.	.
CASSGRIAKNIQYF	TGTGCCAGCAGTGGGCGGATAGCCAAAAACATTCAGTACTTC	TRBJ2-4	TRBV6-1	.	.
CASSGDRGDGYTF	TGTGCCAGCAGTGGGGACAGGGGAGATGGCTACACCTTC	TRBJ1-2	TRBV2	few	TRBD1
CASSLALTGGGELFF	TGCGCCAGCAGCTTGGCCTTAACAGGGGGCGGGGAGCTGTTTTTT	TRBJ2-2	TRBV5-1	.	TRBD1
CASSLQGSWDYGYTF	TGTGCCAGCAGCTTGCAAGGGAGTTGGGACTATGGCTACACCTTC	TRBJ1-2	TRBV5-4	.	.
CASRRLADNEQFF	TGTGCCAGCAGGAGACTAGCAGACAATGAGCAGTTCTTC	TRBJ2-1	TRBV6-5	.	TRBD2
CASSLEGAAEAFF	TGTGCCAGCAGCTTAGAAGGGGCGGCTGAAGCTTTCTTT	TRBJ1-1	TRBV7-9	.	.
CAWSFLGTGGGEQYF	TGTGCCTGGAGTTTTTTAGGGACAGGGGGCGGCGAGCAGTACTTC	TRBJ2-7	TRBV30	many	TRBD1